These 7 T cell receptor beta chains share one sample of origin, sequenced in a study of regulatory T cells in long-lasting Graves disease. As for time point: newly diagnosed GD, antithyroid drugs for less than 3 months. From PBMCs, RNA was extracted and then used to make the TCR library. CDR3-region Arm-PCR and iRepertoire HTBI primers produced the TCR beta libraries. TCRdb itself ran the multiplex PCR reads through MiXCR, one entry per CDR3 protein. This table has about 520,000 distinct CDR3 sequences, around 12% appearing once. These data were also reused for a study on T cells in Graves' hyperthyroidism and ophthalmopathy.

Sequenced here: peripheral blood mononuclear cells (PBMCs), sampled at new diagnosis, from a patient treated with antithyroid drugs. Receptor source: a woman aged 30 to 39 with Graves disease.

This clonotype turned up a few times. The rearrangement uses TRBV6-5 and TRBJ2-7; the D gene is possibly TRBD2 (5 bases). The CDR3 covers 12 residues. Germline V gene sequence: CDR1 MNHEY, CDR2 SVGAGI. The germline V and J ends were trimmed by 4 bases and 8 bases, with 12 bases remaining between them. For the CDR3, the DNA is TGTGCCAGCAGTTCCGGACCGGGAAAGCAGTACTTC. As protein: CASSSGPGKQYF.

There are many counts of this clonotype. This chain links TRBV10-1 with TRBJ1-6, with D hard to call. The germline V gene encodes CDR1 WNHNN and CDR2 SYGVQD (reference sequence). V was shortened by 2 bases and J by 8 bases, with 4 bases between the two germline ends. CDR3 length: 12 residues. The CDR3 here is CASSEGHSPLHF. The CDR3 DNA reads TGCGCCAGCAGTGAGGGCCATTCACCCCTCCACTTT.

Of note for this clonotype: A read error may produce the germline difference seen at one junction end. The chain joins TRBV25-1 to TRBJ2-1, with D possibly TRBD2 on 6 matching bases. This CDR3 has 15 amino acids. The germline gives CDR1 MGHDK, CDR2 SYGVNS. CDR3 DNA sequence: TGTGCCGGCAGCGCAATGGGGGGCTCCTACAATGAGCAGTTCTTC. Its translation is CAGSAMGGSYNEQFF.

This clonotype was counted at least ten times. V gene TRBV10-1 combines with J gene TRBJ2-3; D gene uncertain. This CDR3 comprises 11 residues. The germline V and J ends were trimmed by 5 bases and 5 bases, with 5 bases remaining between them. Germline V gene data show CDR1 as WNHNN and CDR2 as SYGVQD (reference sequence). CDR3 sequence reads: CASSQEDTQYF. CDR3 coding DNA: TGCGCCAGCAGTCAGGAAGATACGCAGTATTTT.

This clonotype was seen at least ten times. The rearrangement links TRBV3-1 to TRBJ2-7; TRBD2 is a possible D gene (6 bases). This CDR3 contains 14 residues. Looked up from germline, CDR1 is LGHDT and CDR2 is YNNKEL (reference sequence). Between the trimmed V and J ends, which lost 5 bases and 0 bases, there was a span of 11 bases. CDR3 bases: TGTGCCAGCAGCTCCCTGACTAGCTCCTACGAGCAGTACTTC. This sequence encodes CASSSLTSSYEQYF.

This clonotype came up many times. The chain carries TRBV7-9 and TRBJ2-7; 7 bases line up with TRBD2. The CDR3 length is 13 residues. Germline V gene lookup returns CDR1 SEHNR and CDR2 FQNEAQ (reference sequence). Trimming cost V 1 base and J 12 bases; bases outside gene matches: 9. The CDR3: CASSLVQAGVPYF. In nucleotides, the CDR3 is TGTGCCAGCAGCTTAGTTCAGGCGGGGGTGCCGTACTTC.

The count of this clonotype is one. One base away lies a much larger clone, so this may be a sequencing read error. The chain recombines TRBV5-1 with TRBJ2-2; TRBD2 matches at 11 bases. With 1 base clipped from V and 6 bases from J, the junction kept 2 bases outside the gene matches. Per the germline V gene, CDR1 is SGHRS and CDR2 is YFSETQ. CDR3 length: 15 residues. As DNA, the CDR3 is TGCGCCAGCAGCTTGACTAGCGGGAGATCCGGGGAGCTGTTTTTT. It yields the protein CASSLTSGRSGELFF.